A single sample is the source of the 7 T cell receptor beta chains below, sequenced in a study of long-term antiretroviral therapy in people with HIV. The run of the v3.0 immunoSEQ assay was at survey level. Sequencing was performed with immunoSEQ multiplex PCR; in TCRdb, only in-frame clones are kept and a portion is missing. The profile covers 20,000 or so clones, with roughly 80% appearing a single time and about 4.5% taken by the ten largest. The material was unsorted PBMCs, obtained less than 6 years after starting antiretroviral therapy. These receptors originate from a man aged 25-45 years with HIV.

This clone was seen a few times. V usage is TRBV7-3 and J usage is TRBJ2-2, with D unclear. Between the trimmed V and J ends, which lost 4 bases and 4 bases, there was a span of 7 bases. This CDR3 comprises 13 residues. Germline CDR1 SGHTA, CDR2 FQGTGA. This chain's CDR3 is CASSSLGTGELFF. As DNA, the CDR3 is TGTGCCAGCAGCTCTTTAGGCACCGGGGAGCTGTTTTTT.

The CDR3 sequence is CASSQERVTTGELFF. CDR3 coding DNA: TGCGCCAGCAGCCAAGAGAGGGTAACAACCGGGGAGCTGTTTTTT. The rearrangement uses TRBV4-3 and TRBJ2-2; TRBD2 is a possible D gene (5 bases). V was clipped by 0 bases and J by 5 bases, with 10 bases between them. Germline V gene sequence: CDR1 LGHNA, CDR2 YSLEER. This CDR3 contains 15 residues.

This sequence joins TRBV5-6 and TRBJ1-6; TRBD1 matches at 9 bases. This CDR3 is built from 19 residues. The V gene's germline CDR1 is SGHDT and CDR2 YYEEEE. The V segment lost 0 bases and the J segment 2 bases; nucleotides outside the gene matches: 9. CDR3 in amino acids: CASSLASLTGGAYNSPLHF. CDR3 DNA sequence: TGTGCCAGCAGCTTGGCCTCCCTCACAGGGGGCGCCTATAATTCACCCCTCCACTTT.

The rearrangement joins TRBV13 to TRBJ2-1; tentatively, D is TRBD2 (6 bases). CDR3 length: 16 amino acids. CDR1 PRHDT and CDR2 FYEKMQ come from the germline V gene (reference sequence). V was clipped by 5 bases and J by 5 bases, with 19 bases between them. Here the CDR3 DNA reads TGTGCCAGCAGCCCAACTAGCTTTCGTTGGGACAATGAGCAGTTCTTC. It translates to CASSPTSFRWDNEQFF.

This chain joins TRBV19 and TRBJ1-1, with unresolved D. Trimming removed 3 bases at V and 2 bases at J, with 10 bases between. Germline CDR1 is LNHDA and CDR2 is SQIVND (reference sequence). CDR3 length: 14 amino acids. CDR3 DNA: TGTGCCAGTAGTATCCCCGGTACTAACACTGAAGCTTTCTTT. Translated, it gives CASSIPGTNTEAFF.

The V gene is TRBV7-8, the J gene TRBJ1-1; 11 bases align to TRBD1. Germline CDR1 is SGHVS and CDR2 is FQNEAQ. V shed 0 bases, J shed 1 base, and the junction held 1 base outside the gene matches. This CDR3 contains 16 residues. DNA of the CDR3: TGTGCCAGCAGCTTAGCTGGACAGGGGGCGAACACTGAAGCTTTCTTT. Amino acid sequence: CASSLAGQGANTEAFF.

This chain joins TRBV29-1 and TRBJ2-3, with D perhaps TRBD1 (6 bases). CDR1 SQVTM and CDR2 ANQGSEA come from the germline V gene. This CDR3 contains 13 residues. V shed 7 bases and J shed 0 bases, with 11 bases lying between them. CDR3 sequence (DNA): TGCAGCGAAGGACAGCCTAGCACAGATACGCAGTATTTT. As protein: CSEGQPSTDTQYF.